This T cell receptor (beta chain) is from a study of CD8 T cells in Susac syndrome. The CDR3 extends over 12 amino acids. The V gene lost 3 bases and the J gene lost 5 bases, with 8 bases spanning the gap. It was with random hexamers that roughly 0.5 to 1 ug RNA was reverse transcribed. Each CDR3 protein gets one entry after TCRdb re-called the immunoSEQ multiplex PCR reads with MiXCR. The table shows 160,000 or so distinct CDR3 sequences, with 95% occurring only once. TEMRA cells were FACS-enriched, unlike CD8+ and CD4+ T cells, which were negatively isolated. This TCR was sampled from a human donor with multiple sclerosis. Specimen: CD8+ T cells from PBMCs. The chain recombines TRBV12-3 or TRBV12-4 with TRBJ2-7; D gene ambiguous. The CDR3 region has the DNA TGTGCCAGCAGTTTGGGTAGGGACGAGCAGTACTTC. This encodes CASSLGRDEQYF.